Listed below are T cell receptor beta chains from one sample, sequenced in a study of T cells in Graves' hyperthyroidism and ophthalmopathy. TCRdb re-analysed the multiplex PCR reads in MiXCR, keeping a single row per CDR3 protein. The sample includes 270,000 or so distinct CDR3 sequences, less than 30% of them seen just once. Sequencing was carried out using blood. These receptors were taken from a man aged 40-55 years with Graves' hyperthyroidism that later progressed to Graves' ophthalmopathy. Both conserved end residues are part of each CDR3. Size is omitted from some rows. Given values are once, few, many or a class for expanded clones.

V,size,CDR3
TRBV29-1,many,CSADRGPGELFF
TRBV7-9,many,CASNQGQGWKQYF
TRBV20-1,-,CSASDGGDQPQHF
TRBV2,few,CASSGEARGNQPQHF
TRBV2,-,CASSENAFSGNTIYF
TRBV3-1,many,CASRTGTLNTGELFF
TRBV6-5,many,CASTRASGSYTGELFF
TRBV19,-,CASSIRHGTGEQPQHF
TRBV19,many,CASRAGDSHLINTGELFF
TRBV20-1,-,CSARMNTEAFF
TRBV20-1,many,CSARATDSSYEQYF
TRBV18,many,CASSPQGQETQYF
TRBV6-5,-,CASSYSQGRPETQYF
TRBV15,many,CATSRASPGSHEQYF
TRBV12-3/TRBV12-4,-,CASSFTEFNKAFF
TRBV7-4,many,CASRPALGGSGSKWAGELFF
TRBV6-1,few,CASTERDRETQYF
TRBV4-2,many,CASSQDRSGKHEQYF
TRBV12-3/TRBV12-4,many,CASSHYDSSGYTF
TRBV2,many,CASRGIKLFF
TRBV6-5,many,CASSRSRNQPQHF
TRBV6-2/TRBV6-3,-,CASRREVSNTEAFF
TRBV20-1,few,CSAGWDGTNYGYTF
TRBV6-1,many,CASSEDGTNQPQHF
TRBV6-5,many,CASSYDKGTGELFF
TRBV29-1,-,CSAKVASGPTGELFF
TRBV5-1,many,CASSFRSSGFEAGELFF
TRBV29-1,many,CSVDGQPGETQYF
TRBV5-1,many,CASRTVGMDTEAFF
TRBV7-9,many,CASSVGGYEQYF
TRBV12-3/TRBV12-4,once,CASSLYRGTEQYF
TRBV12-3/TRBV12-4,many,CASSTSPLRDTQYF
TRBV7-8,many,CASSPSGPYNEQFF
TRBV11-1,few,CASSLRAASGELFF
TRBV6-5,many,CASSYQQGLQPQHF
TRBV9,-,CASSVTEANYEQYF
TRBV24-1,many,CATSPGTSRETQYF
TRBV5-1,-,CASSTGQGQETQYF
TRBV11-2,many,CASSFSVGLAGEGHEQYF
TRBV6-5,many,CASSLDWEYTGELFF
TRBV7-2,many,CASVRDTRNYGYTF
TRBV4-2,many,CASSQVPWETQYF
TRBV2,many,CASRVEGRFYEQYF
TRBV7-3,many,CASSSSGGYGYTF
TRBV30,-,CAWKPVGSTGVNYGYTF
TRBV11-2,many,CASTTRAGTGVREQYF
TRBV5-1,-,CASSFLLGTGELFF
TRBV4-2,many,CASSQGTSQETQYF
TRBV14,once,CASSYGGRSPYEQYF
TRBV24-1,many,CATSDQGHSNQPQHF
TRBV2,-,CASTDTDLYEQYF
TRBV28,-,CAGKREGYNYGYTF
TRBV27,many,CASRTGTSNQPQHF
TRBV20-1,-,CSAKKAGLAYEQYF
TRBV19,many,CASFSLEQYF
TRBV11-1,many,CATRNSEVSGNTIYF
TRBV6-1,-,CASRWGTHSNQPQHF
TRBV5-1,many,CASSGTIPGETQYF
TRBV20-1,many,CSLGQPQHF